What follows are 5 T cell receptor beta chains derived from one specimen sequenced in a study of neurological immune-mediated disorders. TCRdb re-called the 5' RACE reads through MiXCR, storing one row per CDR3 protein. The table records roughly 30,000 distinct CDR3 sequences, less than 6% of them present only once. Sample: CD4+ T cells from blood. These receptors were obtained from a woman in her 50s in good health.

This clonotype came up many times. The chain recombines TRBV4-2 with TRBJ2-3, with D maybe TRBD2 (6 bases). Germline assignment: CDR1 LGHNA and CDR2 YNFKEQ. Trimming stripped 0 bases from V and 3 bases from J, with 10 bases between. This CDR3 region has 15 residues. The CDR3 here is CASSQEASVTDTQYF. The CDR3 DNA follows: TGTGCCAGCAGCCAAGAGGCTAGCGTGACAGATACGCAGTATTTT.

This clonotype was detected many times. The chain links TRBV14 to TRBJ1-1; no reliable D call. Germline CDR1 reads SGHDN; CDR2 reads FVKESK. The CDR3 loop spans 13 amino acids. The ends were cut back, 1 base at V and 0 bases at J, with 3 bases in the middle. The chain's CDR3 is CASSQGVNTEAFF. Written as DNA, the CDR3 is TGTGCCAGCAGCCAAGGAGTGAACACTGAAGCTTTCTTT.

This clonotype appeared many times. The V gene is TRBV29-1, the J gene TRBJ1-1; 8 bases match TRBD1. Looked up from germline, CDR1 is SQVTM and CDR2 is ANQGSEA. J lost 1 base, V lost 6 bases, and 7 bases had no gene match. The CDR3 loop spans 14 amino acids. The chain's CDR3 is CSVQRGTGNTEAFF. CDR3 DNA sequence: TGCAGCGTCCAACGGGGGACAGGGAACACTGAAGCTTTCTTT.

V usage is TRBV20-1 and J usage is TRBJ2-7, with 10 bases aligning to TRBD2. CDR1 is DFQATT and CDR2 is SNEGSKA in the germline V gene (reference sequence). This CDR3 comprises 13 residues. Trimming took 3 bases from V and 6 from J; bases not matched to a gene: 5. The chain's CDR3 is CSASQTSGFEQYF. As DNA, the CDR3 is TGCAGTGCTAGCCAGACTAGCGGGTTCGAGCAGTACTTC.

This clonotype was found a few times. For the CDR3, the DNA is TGCAGTGCTAGAGGTGGCGGGGGGCAAAGCTCCTACAATGAGCAGTTCTTC. This encodes CSARGGGGQSSYNEQFF. The genes are TRBV20-1 and TRBJ2-1; 8 bases are shared with TRBD2. The CDR3 extends over 17 amino acids. V was pared by 1 base and J by 0 bases, with 8 bases of the junction left unmatched. The germline V gene encodes CDR1 DFQATT and CDR2 SNEGSKA (reference sequence).